Here is one T cell receptor (beta chain) with its context. The antigen is unknown. Each of the donors was a healthy adult who was HIV-negative and had not had a recent acute infection or vaccination. This table comes from immunoSEQ multiplex PCR, and its TCRdb copy is limited to in-frame clones, with some not included. This table holds roughly 500,000 clones, roughly 77% found once. This entry comes from a study of shared clonotypes between healthy human individuals. Study-level background: Serving as donors were two women and a few men, whose ages spanned 18 to 49. Study findings and constraints: The authors sampled blood alone, and tissue repertoires likely differ. Having only a few donors restricted how much genetic and exposure-history diversity was captured.

Germline-derived CDR1 and CDR2 are MNHNS and SASEGT. Trimming removed 5 bases at V and 0 bases at J, with 11 bases between. CDR3 length equals 15 residues. Sequencing used PBMCs. The TCR comes from a woman aged 40 to 55 in good health. Some clones in this sample may be carry-over from other donors' samples. The rearrangement uses TRBV6-1 and TRBJ1-3; D gene uncertain. The CDR3 loop reads CASSPGRVSGNTIYF. The CDR3 DNA reads as TGTGCCAGCAGTCCCGGACGGGTCTCTGGAAACACCATATATTTT.